This T cell receptor beta chain comes out of a study of metastatic and nonmetastatic thyroid tumors. Background on the study: Across blood and tumor or nodule tissue, repertoires from malignant and benign thyroid patients were compared with one another. Study findings and constraints: In both blood and tumor samples, TCR beta diversity was reported significantly higher for malignant than benign nodules.

MiXCR reprocessed the PCR reads for TCRdb. Among about 7,100 clones, approximately 30% were seen once, and the ten largest hold about a quarter. This clone occurred once. Antigen specificity is unknown. All patients reached thyroid surgery having received no treatment beforehand. Trimming took 3 bases from V and 0 from J, leaving 19 bases between them. CDR3 size: 17 residues. Germline V gene data show CDR1 as DFQATT and CDR2 as SNEGSKA (reference sequence). The TCR was taken from a male donor with papillary thyroid cancer or a benign thyroid nodule (not recorded which). Some clones in this sample may be carry-over from other donors' samples. Material for sequencing was adjacent normal tissue. V gene TRBV20-1 combines with J gene TRBJ2-3; tentatively, D is TRBD2 (6 bases). The CDR3 region is CSARSQSGLASTDTQYF. CDR3 sequence (DNA): TGCAGTGCTAGGAGTCAGTCGGGACTGGCTAGCACAGATACGCAGTATTTT.